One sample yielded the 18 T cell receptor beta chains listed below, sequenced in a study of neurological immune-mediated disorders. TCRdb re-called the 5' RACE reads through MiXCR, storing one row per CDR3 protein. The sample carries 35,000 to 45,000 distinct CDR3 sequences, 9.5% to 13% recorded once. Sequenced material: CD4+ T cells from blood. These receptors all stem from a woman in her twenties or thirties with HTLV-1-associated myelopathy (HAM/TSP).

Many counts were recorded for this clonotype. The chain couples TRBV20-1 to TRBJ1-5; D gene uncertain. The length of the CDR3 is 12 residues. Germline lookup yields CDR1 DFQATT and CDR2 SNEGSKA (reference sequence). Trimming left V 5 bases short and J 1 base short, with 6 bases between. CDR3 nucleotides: TGCAGTGCTCGCGAAAGCAATCAGCCCCAGCATTTT. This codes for CSARESNQPQHF.

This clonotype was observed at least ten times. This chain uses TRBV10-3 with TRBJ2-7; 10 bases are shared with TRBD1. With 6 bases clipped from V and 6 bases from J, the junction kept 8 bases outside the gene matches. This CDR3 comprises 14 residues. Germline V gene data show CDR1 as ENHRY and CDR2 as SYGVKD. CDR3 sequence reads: CAIRDSGTGAEQYF. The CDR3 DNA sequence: TGTGCCATCAGAGATTCCGGGACAGGGGCCGAGCAGTACTTC.

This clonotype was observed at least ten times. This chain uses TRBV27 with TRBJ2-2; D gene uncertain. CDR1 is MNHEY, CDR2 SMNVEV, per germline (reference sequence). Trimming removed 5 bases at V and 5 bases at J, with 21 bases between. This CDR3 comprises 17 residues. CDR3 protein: CASSLRKTTKDTGELFF. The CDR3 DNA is TGTGCCAGCAGTCTCCGTAAAACCACCAAGGATACCGGGGAGCTGTTTTTT.

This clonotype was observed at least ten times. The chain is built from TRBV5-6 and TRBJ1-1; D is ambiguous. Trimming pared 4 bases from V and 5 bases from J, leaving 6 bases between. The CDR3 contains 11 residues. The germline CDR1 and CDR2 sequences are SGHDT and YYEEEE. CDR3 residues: CASSRETEAFF. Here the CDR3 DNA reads TGTGCCAGCAGCCGGGAGACTGAAGCTTTCTTT.

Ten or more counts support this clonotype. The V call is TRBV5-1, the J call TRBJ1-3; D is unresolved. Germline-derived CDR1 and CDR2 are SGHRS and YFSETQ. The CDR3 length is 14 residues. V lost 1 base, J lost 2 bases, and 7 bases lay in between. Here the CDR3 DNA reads TGCGCCAGCAGCTTGTTGGGAACTGGAAACACCATATATTTT. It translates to CASSLLGTGNTIYF.

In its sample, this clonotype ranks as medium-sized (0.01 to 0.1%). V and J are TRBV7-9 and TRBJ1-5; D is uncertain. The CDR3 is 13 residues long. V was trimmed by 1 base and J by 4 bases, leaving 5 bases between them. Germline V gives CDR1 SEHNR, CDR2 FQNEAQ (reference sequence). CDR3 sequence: CASSLEANQPQHF. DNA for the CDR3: TGTGCCAGCAGCTTAGAGGCTAATCAGCCCCAGCATTTT.

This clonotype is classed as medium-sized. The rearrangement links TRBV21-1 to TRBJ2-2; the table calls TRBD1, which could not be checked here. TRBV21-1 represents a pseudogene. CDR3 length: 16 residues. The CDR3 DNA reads TGTGCCAGCAGCAAAGTTACAGGTTCGAGCACCGGGGAGCTGTTTTTT. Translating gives CASSKVTGSSTGELFF.

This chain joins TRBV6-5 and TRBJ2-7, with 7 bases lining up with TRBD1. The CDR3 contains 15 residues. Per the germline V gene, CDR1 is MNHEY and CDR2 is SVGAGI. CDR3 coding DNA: TGTTCAAGCAGTTACTCGAACCAGGGGGTACACGAGCAGTACTTC. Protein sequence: CSSSYSNQGVHEQYF.

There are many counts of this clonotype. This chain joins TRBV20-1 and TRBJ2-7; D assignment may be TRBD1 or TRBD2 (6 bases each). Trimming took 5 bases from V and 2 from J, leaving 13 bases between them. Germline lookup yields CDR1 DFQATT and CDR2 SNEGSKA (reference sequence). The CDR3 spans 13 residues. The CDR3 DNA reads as TGCAGTGCTGGGCGGGACATCACCTACGAGCAGTACTTC. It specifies CSAGRDITYEQYF.

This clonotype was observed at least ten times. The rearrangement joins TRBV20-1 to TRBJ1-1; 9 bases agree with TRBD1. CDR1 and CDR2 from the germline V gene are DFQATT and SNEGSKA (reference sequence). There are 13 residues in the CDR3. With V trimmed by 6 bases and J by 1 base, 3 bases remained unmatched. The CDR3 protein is CSARQGENTEAFF. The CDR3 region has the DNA TGCAGTGCAAGACAGGGGGAGAACACTGAAGCTTTCTTT.

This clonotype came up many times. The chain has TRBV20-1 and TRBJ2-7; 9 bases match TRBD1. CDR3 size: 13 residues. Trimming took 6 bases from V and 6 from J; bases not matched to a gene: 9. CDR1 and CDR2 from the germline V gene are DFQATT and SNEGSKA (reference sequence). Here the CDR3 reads CSAYPGQGAEQYF. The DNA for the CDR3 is TGCAGTGCGTACCCGGGACAGGGAGCCGAGCAGTACTTC.

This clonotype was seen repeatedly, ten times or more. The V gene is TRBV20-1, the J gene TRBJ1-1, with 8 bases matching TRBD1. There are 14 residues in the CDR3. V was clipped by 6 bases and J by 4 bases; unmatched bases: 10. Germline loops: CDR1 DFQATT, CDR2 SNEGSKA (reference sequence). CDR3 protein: CSANPTQGVTEAFF. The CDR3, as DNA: TGCAGTGCCAATCCGACACAGGGGGTCACTGAAGCTTTCTTT.

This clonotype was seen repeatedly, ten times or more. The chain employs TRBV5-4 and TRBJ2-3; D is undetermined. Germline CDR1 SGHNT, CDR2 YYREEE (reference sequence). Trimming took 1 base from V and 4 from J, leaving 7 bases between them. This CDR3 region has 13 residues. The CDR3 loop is CASSLWSSDTQYF. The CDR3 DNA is TGTGCCAGCAGCTTGTGGTCGTCAGATACGCAGTATTTT.

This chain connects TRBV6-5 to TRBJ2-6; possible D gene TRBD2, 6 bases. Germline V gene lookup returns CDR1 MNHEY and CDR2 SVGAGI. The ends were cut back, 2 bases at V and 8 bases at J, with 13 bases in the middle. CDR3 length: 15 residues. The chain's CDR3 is CASSYAGRRTNVLTF. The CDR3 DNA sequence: TGTGCCAGCAGTTACGCGGGGCGTAGGACCAACGTCCTGACTTTC.

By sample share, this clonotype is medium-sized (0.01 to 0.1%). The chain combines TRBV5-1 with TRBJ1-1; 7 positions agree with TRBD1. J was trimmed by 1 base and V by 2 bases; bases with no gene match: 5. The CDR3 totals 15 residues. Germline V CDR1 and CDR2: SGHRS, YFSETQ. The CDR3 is CASSFFDRENTEAFF. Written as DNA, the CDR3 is TGCGCCAGCAGCTTTTTCGACAGGGAGAACACTGAAGCTTTCTTT.

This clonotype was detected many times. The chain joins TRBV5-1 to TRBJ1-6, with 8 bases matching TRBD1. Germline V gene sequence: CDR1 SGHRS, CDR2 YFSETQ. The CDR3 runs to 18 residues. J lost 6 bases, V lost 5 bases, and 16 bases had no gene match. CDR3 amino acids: CASSFSGTGQLLNSPLHF. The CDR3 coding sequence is TGCGCCAGCAGTTTCTCCGGGACAGGTCAACTTCTTAATTCACCCCTCCACTTT.

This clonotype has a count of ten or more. The CDR3: CASSSGLAGASSYNEQFF. Written as DNA, the CDR3 is TGCGCCAGCAGCTCGGGACTAGCGGGGGCGAGCTCCTACAATGAGCAGTTCTTC. This chain links TRBV5-1 with TRBJ2-1; 14 nucleotides line up with TRBD2. The CDR3 runs 18 residues. V was pared by 3 bases and J by 0 bases, with 5 bases of the junction left unmatched. Germline V gene data show CDR1 as SGHRS and CDR2 as YFSETQ.

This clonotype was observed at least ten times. The CDR3 here is CASSQDLEGGPRKQFF. In nucleotides, the CDR3 is TGCGCCAGCAGCCAAGATCTAGAGGGGGGCCCTAGAAAACAGTTCTTC. This chain uses TRBV4-1 with TRBJ2-1, with D perhaps being TRBD1 or TRBD2 (6 bases each). Trimming removed 0 bases at V and 13 bases at J, with 22 bases between. Germline V gene sequence: CDR1 MGHRA, CDR2 YSYEKL. The CDR3 totals 16 residues.